This T cell receptor (beta chain) was recorded in a study of OX40 agonist ivuxolimab in advanced cancers. The study's findings and limits: Normalized T-cell clonal expansion was also low in a subset of nonresponders.

This clone was seen just once. Its target is not known. The repertoire was sequenced with immunoSEQ multiplex PCR; TCRdb's copy has only in-frame clones and lacks some. The data contain 75,000 to 90,000 clones, roughly 89% of them singletons. Trimming left V 3 bases short and J 8 bases short, with 13 bases between. This CDR3 comprises 13 residues. The germline CDR1 and CDR2 sequences are SNHLY and FYNNEI. This chain connects TRBV2 to TRBJ1-2; D call uncertain. This receptor was obtained from an adult with an advanced solid tumor such as melanoma, head and neck, liver or kidney cancer. Sequenced here: CD4+ or CD8+ T cells sorted from blood, sampled in a trial of the OX40 agonist ivuxolimab. The CDR3: CASSDSGLEGYTF. CDR3 bases: TGTGCCAGCAGTGATTCGGGCCTGGAAGGCTACACCTTC.